The 20 T cell receptor beta chains below were found in one sample sequenced in a study of T cell changes during pregnancy in multiple sclerosis. Generated by immunoSEQ multiplex PCR, the TCRdb table keeps only in-frame clones and is missing some. This sample carries about 68,000 clones, 90% of them seen once, and the ten largest clones take around 1.6%. The sequencing here drew on peripheral blood, taken in the third trimester of pregnancy. All receptors derive from a female donor with multiple sclerosis, enrolled in a pregnancy study.

CDR3 in amino acids: CASSEIGGATGELFF. In nucleotides, the CDR3 is TGTGCCAGCAGTGAAATAGGGGGAGCAACCGGGGAGCTGTTTTTT. The genes are TRBV6-1 and TRBJ2-2; D may be TRBD1 (6 bases). The CDR3 runs to 15 residues. V was clipped by 2 bases and J by 5 bases, with 12 bases between them. Germline-derived CDR1 and CDR2 are MNHNS and SASEGT.

The chain is built from TRBV11-2 and TRBJ2-3; 11 nucleotides line up with TRBD1. V lost 5 bases to trimming and J lost 5 bases; unmatched junction nucleotides: 12. The CDR3 contains 17 residues. In germline, CDR1 is SGHAT, CDR2 FQNNGV. CDR3 sequence reads: CASSQYWTGGAGDTQYF. CDR3 coding DNA: TGTGCCAGCAGCCAATACTGGACAGGGGGCGCCGGAGATACGCAGTATTTT.

This clone was counted a single time. The rearrangement uses TRBV7-9 and TRBJ2-5; D is possibly TRBD2 (5 bases). Germline CDR1 reads SEHNR; CDR2 reads FQNEAQ (reference sequence). Trimming left V 1 base short and J 3 bases short, with 12 bases between. The CDR3 has 15 residues. In nucleotides, the CDR3 is TGTGCCAGCAGCTTAGGCGGACGGGGAGAAGAGACCCAGTACTTC. The encoded protein is CASSLGGRGEETQYF.

The chain has TRBV11-3 and TRBJ2-3; TRBD1 matches 9 bases. This CDR3 region has 15 residues. Unmatched junction bases numbered 7, after V lost 5 bases and J lost 4 bases. CDR1 and CDR2 from the germline V gene are SGHNT and YENEEA. CDR3 DNA sequence: TGTGCCAGCAGCCTGGGGACAGGGCTCGCAGATACGCAGTATTTT. Translated, it gives CASSLGTGLADTQYF.

The V gene is TRBV5-1, the J gene TRBJ1-3; D is perhaps TRBD1 (5 bases). Germline CDR1 is SGHRS and CDR2 is YFSETQ. Deletions cut 7 bases from V and 2 bases from J, with 13 bases between. This CDR3 has 14 amino acids. The CDR3 DNA sequence: TGCGCCAGCGGCCCGGAGGGGCCTGGAAACACCATATATTTT. Its translation: CASGPEGPGNTIYF.

A note on this clone: Sequence at one end of the junction differs from germline and may be a read error. This chain uses TRBV7-9 with TRBJ2-7, with D perhaps matching TRBD2 (5 bases). Looked up from germline, CDR1 is SEHNR and CDR2 is FQNEAQ (reference sequence). This CDR3 is built from 11 residues. The CDR3 DNA reads TGTGCCAGCAGCAGGGAGTTGGAACAGCTCTTC. Its translation is CASSRELEQLF. Full variable domain (outside the CDR3, taken from reference TRBV7-9 and TRBJ2-7): DTGVSQNPRHKITKRGQNVTFRCDPISEHNRLYWYRQTLGQGPEFLTYFQNEAQLEKSRLLSDRFSAERPKGSFSTLEIQRTEQGDSAMYLCASSRELEQLFGPGTRLTVT.

The chain employs TRBV11-2 and TRBJ2-5, with 8 bases lining up with TRBD2. The CDR3 loop spans 14 amino acids. The trim removed 1 base at V and 4 bases at J, leaving 2 bases unmatched. From germline, CDR1 is SGHAT and CDR2 FQNNGV. This chain's CDR3 is CASSLGTSRETQYF. Here the CDR3 DNA reads TGTGCCAGCAGCTTAGGGACTAGCCGAGAGACCCAGTACTTC. The complete variable domain, with remaining parts taken from reference TRBV11-2 and TRBJ2-5, reads EAGVAQSPRYKIIEKRQSVAFWCNPISGHATLYWYQQILGQGPKLLIQFQNNGVVDDSQLPKDRFSAERLKGVDSTLKIQPAKLEDSAVYLCASSLGTSRETQYFGPGTRLLVL.

The J gene is TRBJ1-1, the V gene TRBV5-1, with D tentatively TRBD1 (5 bases). The V end was cut by 4 bases, the J end by 1 base, with 8 bases between. The CDR3 is 13 residues long. The germline V gene encodes CDR1 SGHRS and CDR2 YFSETQ. CDR3 sequence: CASSEDTNTEAFF. DNA for the CDR3: TGCGCCAGCAGCGAGGACACGAACACTGAAGCTTTCTTT.

The genes are TRBV5-6 and TRBJ2-7; D possibly corresponds to TRBD2 (5 bases). V lost 4 bases and J lost 6, with 17 bases in between. CDR1 is SGHDT and CDR2 is YYEEEE in the germline V gene. This CDR3 spans 14 amino acids. The CDR3, as DNA: TGTGCCAGCAGCGTTGAGAGGGTCCCATCCGAGCAGTACTTC. Translated, it gives CASSVERVPSEQYF.

The chain has TRBV6-6 and TRBJ1-1; D may be TRBD1 (6 bases). The length of the CDR3 is 13 residues. Trimming cost V 5 bases and J 4 bases, with 11 bases left between them. CDR1 is MNHNY and CDR2 is SVGAGI in the germline V gene (reference sequence). CDR3 residues: CASSRGGVTEAFF. DNA for the CDR3: TGTGCCAGCAGTCGAGGGGGAGTCACTGAAGCTTTCTTT.

The chain is built from TRBV21-1 and TRBJ2-7; the table's D call TRBD1 went unverified against the DNA. TRBV21-1 is listed as a pseudogene. CDR3 size: 13 residues. The CDR3 spells CASSNPGTYEQYF. The CDR3 nucleotides are TGTGCCAGCAGCAATCCAGGGACCTACGAGCAGTACTTC.

The J gene is TRBJ2-7, the V gene TRBV7-8; 14 bases are shared with TRBD2. CDR3 size: 16 residues. Germline CDR1 SGHVS, CDR2 FQNEAQ. J was trimmed by 9 bases and V by 5 bases; bases with no gene match: 12. For the CDR3, the DNA is TGTGCCAGCAGCCGAGAACCGGGACTAGCGGGAGTGGTGCAGTACTTC. It translates to CASSREPGLAGVVQYF. Complete variable domain (other parts from reference TRBV7-8 and TRBJ2-7): GAGVSQSPRYKVAKRGQDVALRCDPISGHVSLFWYQQALGQGPEFLTYFQNEAQLDKSGLPSDRFFAERPEGSVSTLKIQRTQQEDSAVYLCASSREPGLAGVVQYFGPGTRLTVT.

The rearrangement uses TRBV6-1 and TRBJ1-1; D unresolved. Germline assignment: CDR1 MNHNS and CDR2 SASEGT. This CDR3 region has 14 residues. Between the trimmed V and J ends, which lost 4 bases and 0 bases, there was a span of 9 bases. The chain's CDR3 is CASSVGDMNTEAFF. CDR3 nucleotide sequence: TGTGCCAGCAGTGTGGGCGACATGAACACTGAAGCTTTCTTT.

This chain joins TRBV6-5 and TRBJ2-1; 10 bases are shared with TRBD2. CDR3 length: 15 residues. Germline CDR1 reads MNHEY; CDR2 reads SVGAGI. V was pared by 6 bases and J by 3 bases, with 5 bases of the junction left unmatched. The CDR3 DNA is TGTGCCAGCAGCCGCGGACTAGCGGACTACAATGAGCAGTTCTTC. Translated: CASSRGLADYNEQFF.

This chain links TRBV19 with TRBJ1-1; weak D call: TRBD1 (6 bases). This CDR3 has 14 amino acids. Looked up from germline, CDR1 is LNHDA and CDR2 is SQIVND (reference sequence). V lost 1 base and J lost 1, with 7 bases in between. CDR3 amino acids: CASSIGGGNTEAFF. CDR3 DNA: TGTGCCAGTAGTATAGGAGGGGGGAACACTGAAGCTTTCTTT. The whole variable domain, remainder taken from reference TRBV19 and TRBJ1-1, is DGGITQSPKYLFRKEGQNVTLSCEQNLNHDAMYWYRQDPGQGLRLIYYSQIVNDFQKGDIAEGYSVSREKKESFPLTVTSAQKNPTAFYLCASSIGGGNTEAFFGQGTRLTVV.

The chain employs TRBV28 and TRBJ2-5; 10 nucleotides match TRBD1. After removal of 6 bases from V and 2 bases from J, the junction contained 12 bases not matched to a gene. Germline CDR1 MDHEN, CDR2 SYDVKM. CDR3 length equals 17 residues. CDR3 sequence (DNA): TGTGCCAGCAGCCTCGGACACCTGGACAGGGGGCAAGAGACCCAGTACTTC. It is translated as CASSLGHLDRGQETQYF.

The V gene is TRBV4-1, the J gene TRBJ1-2; 9 bases align to TRBD1. J was trimmed by 6 bases and V by 5 bases; bases with no gene match: 7. CDR1 is MGHRA and CDR2 is YSYEKL in the germline V gene. The length of the CDR3 is 14 residues. The CDR3 loop reads CASSSGTGLDGYTF. CDR3 sequence (DNA): TGCGCCAGCAGCTCTGGGACAGGGCTCGATGGCTACACCTTC.

The chain couples TRBV4-3 to TRBJ1-2; a weak D match, TRBD1 (6 bases). The germline V gene has CDR1 LGHNA and CDR2 YSLEER. CDR3 size: 14 residues. Trimming took 0 bases from V and 4 from J, leaving 9 bases between them. CDR3 sequence reads: CASSQDAQGYGYTF. As DNA, the CDR3 is TGCGCCAGCAGCCAAGATGCACAGGGCTATGGCTACACCTTC.

V and J are TRBV11-2 and TRBJ1-5; 8 bases agree with TRBD1. Per germline, CDR1 SGHAT and CDR2 FQNNGV. V shed 4 bases, J shed 7 bases, and the junction held 6 bases outside the gene matches. The CDR3 is made up of 14 amino acids. CDR3 nucleotide sequence: TGTGCCAGCAGCTCGACAGGGGCGGGGCAGCCCCAGCATTTT. It translates to CASSSTGAGQPQHF.

The chain couples TRBV7-2 to TRBJ1-2; 11 nucleotides match TRBD1. CDR1 is SGHTA and CDR2 is FQGNSA in the germline V gene. The junction had 8 bases not matched to a gene; V was cut back by 0 bases and J by 8 bases. The CDR3 spans 16 residues. CDR3 sequence (DNA): TGTGCCAGCAGCTTAGCCGGGACAGGGGGGAGCTGGGGCTACACCTTC. Protein: CASSLAGTGGSWGYTF.